These 22 T cell receptor beta chains were sequenced from one sample in a study of identical twins. TCRdb re-called the 5' RACE reads through MiXCR, storing one row per CDR3 protein. The sample includes hundreds of thousands of distinct CDR3 sequences, about a fifth seen only once; the top ten take about 0.48%. The same sample was also used in a study of yellow fever vaccine responses in identical twins.

Sequences were obtained from CD4+ T cells sorted from blood. These receptors originate from a woman aged 18-30 years in good health.

At least ten counts were recorded for this clonotype. V gene TRBV5-1 combines with J gene TRBJ2-1; 12 nucleotides agree with TRBD1. The junction had 7 bases not matched to a gene; V was cut back by 2 bases and J by 7 bases. Germline loops: CDR1 SGHRS, CDR2 YFSETQ. This CDR3 spans 16 amino acids. The DNA for the CDR3 is TGCGCCAGCAGCTTACCCGGGACAGGGGGCAAGAATGAGCAGTTCTTC. Translation gives CASSLPGTGGKNEQFF.

The rearrangement links TRBV7-3 to TRBJ2-7; D tentatively fits TRBD1 or TRBD2 (6 bases each). V was trimmed by 5 bases and J by 1 base, leaving 15 bases between them. Germline CDR1 reads SGHTA; CDR2 reads FQGTGA. The CDR3 has 15 residues. CDR3 loop: CASSLLGGTSYEQYF. DNA of the CDR3: TGTGCCAGCAGCCTCCTAGGGGGGACATCCTACGAGCAGTACTTC.

The V gene is TRBV20-1, the J gene TRBJ2-2; D is uncertain. The CDR3 contains 14 residues. Trimming removed 0 bases from V and 6 bases from J, with 11 bases in between. CDR1 DFQATT and CDR2 SNEGSKA come from the germline V gene (reference sequence). In nucleotides, the CDR3 is TGCAGTGCTAGAGATCCGTTGGGCGCCGGGGAGCTGTTTTTT. Translation: CSARDPLGAGELFF.

The V call is TRBV29-1, the J call TRBJ2-1, with D possibly TRBD1 on 5 matching bases. Trimming left V 6 bases short and J 3 bases short, with 18 bases between. The CDR3 contains 15 residues. Per the germline V gene, CDR1 is SQVTM and CDR2 is ANQGSEA. DNA of the CDR3: TGCAGCGTCGGAGCCGCTCAGGGCGGCTACAATGAGCAGTTCTTC. Translating it yields CSVGAAQGGYNEQFF.

This clonotype came up a few times. The gene calls are TRBV25-1 and TRBJ2-5; TRBD2 aligns across 10 bases. The V gene's germline CDR1 is MGHDK and CDR2 SYGVNS. The CDR3 is made up of 16 amino acids. With V trimmed by 2 bases and J by 3 bases, 6 bases remained unmatched. DNA of the CDR3: TGTGCCAGCAGTGAAACCCTAGCGGGGGAAAAAGAGACCCAGTACTTC. This codes for CASSETLAGEKETQYF.

The rearrangement uses TRBV5-1 and TRBJ2-5; 12 nucleotides agree with TRBD2. V shed 5 bases, J shed 1 base, and the junction held 9 bases outside the gene matches. The CDR3 extends over 17 amino acids. CDR1 and CDR2 (germline): SGHRS, YFSETQ. CDR3 sequence: CASRPGLAGTIQETQYF. The CDR3, as DNA: TGCGCCAGCAGACCAGGACTAGCGGGAACTATCCAAGAGACCCAGTACTTC.

The V call is TRBV19, the J call TRBJ2-4; maybe TRBD2 (5 bases). The CDR3 sequence is 16 residues long. CDR1 LNHDA and CDR2 SQIVND come from the germline V gene (reference sequence). V was cut by 3 bases and J by 0 bases, with 12 bases left in between. The CDR3 spells CASSMGDTLAKNIQYF. The DNA of the CDR3 is TGTGCCAGTAGTATGGGAGACACCTTAGCCAAAAACATTCAGTACTTC.

This chain joins TRBV7-9 and TRBJ1-1; D remains unclear. This CDR3 comprises 14 residues. V dropped 7 bases and J dropped 1 base, with 13 bases sitting between them. Germline values: CDR1 SEHNR, CDR2 FQNEAQ (reference sequence). CDR3 in amino acids: CASIRNQENTEAFF. For the CDR3, the DNA is TGTGCCAGCATTCGGAACCAGGAGAACACTGAAGCTTTCTTT.

This clonotype was recorded many times. The chain uses TRBV3-1 and TRBJ2-6; D gene unclear. The germline gives CDR1 LGHDT, CDR2 YNNKEL (reference sequence). Trimming removed 1 base from V and 1 base from J, with 5 bases in between. The CDR3 has 15 residues. The CDR3 spells CASSQVGSGANVLTF. The CDR3 region has the DNA TGTGCCAGCAGCCAAGTAGGGTCTGGGGCCAACGTCCTGACTTTC.

The chain recombines TRBV9 with TRBJ1-2; TRBD1 matches at 7 bases. The V gene's germline CDR1 is SGDLS and CDR2 YYNGEE. J gave up 3 bases and V 4 bases, and 9 bases lay outside the gene matches. This CDR3 region has 15 residues. This CDR3 is CASSQQGNPYYGYTF. CDR3 DNA: TGTGCCAGCAGCCAACAGGGGAACCCCTACTATGGCTACACCTTC.

The genes are TRBV20-1 and TRBJ2-5; the D gene is possibly TRBD2 (7 bases). This CDR3 is 14 amino acids long. Germline V CDR1 and CDR2: DFQATT, SNEGSKA (reference sequence). Trimming pared 6 bases from V and 5 bases from J, leaving 19 bases between. CDR3 in amino acids: CSATVPGGRETQYF. CDR3 coding DNA: TGCAGTGCCACAGTCCCGGGGGGCCGGGAGACCCAGTACTTC.

The chain has TRBV4-2 and TRBJ2-3; weak D call: TRBD2 (6 bases). CDR1 is LGHNA and CDR2 is YNFKEQ in the germline V gene. This CDR3 has 17 amino acids. Trimming took 1 base from V and 0 from J, leaving 14 bases between them. The CDR3 spells CASSQGEAQTSTDTQYF. CDR3 bases: TGTGCCAGCAGCCAAGGGGAGGCCCAGACTAGCACAGATACGCAGTATTTT.

V usage is TRBV6-2 or TRBV6-3 and J usage is TRBJ2-1, with D possibly TRBD1 on 6 matching bases. The CDR3 is 15 amino acids. Trimming left V 7 bases short and J 1 base short, with 14 bases between. Per the germline V gene, CDR1 is MNHEY and CDR2 is SVGEGT. CDR3 sequence (DNA): TGTGCCAGCACCAAAACAGGGATATCCTACAATGAGCAGTTCTTC. Its protein is CASTKTGISYNEQFF.

The chain recombines TRBV21-1 with TRBJ2-6. TRBV21-1 is labeled a pseudogene. The CDR3 length is 16 residues. CDR3 region: CASSKGTEPGANVLTF. The CDR3, as DNA: TGTGCCAGCAGCAAAGGGACAGAACCTGGGGCCAACGTCCTGACTTTC.

Worth noting for this clonotype: At one of its ends the junction is not consistent with the germline gene, which may arise from a read error. The V call is TRBV12-3 or TRBV12-4, the J call TRBJ1-1, with TRBD1 as a possible D gene (5 bases). CDR3 length: 14 residues. The CDR3 DNA follows: TGTGACAGCAGCTACAGGATTTTGGACACTGAAGCTTTCTTT. It is translated as CDSSYRILDTEAFF.

The V gene is TRBV20-1, the J gene TRBJ2-2; TRBD2 matches at 11 bases. Germline assignment: CDR1 DFQATT and CDR2 SNEGSKA (reference sequence). The V segment lost 1 base and the J segment 2 bases; nucleotides outside the gene matches: 6. CDR3 length: 17 residues. In nucleotides, the CDR3 is TGCAGTGCTAGAGTTCTAGCGGGGGGAGGTAACACCGGGGAGCTGTTTTTT. As protein: CSARVLAGGGNTGELFF.

This chain links TRBV20-1 with TRBJ1-2; D not certain. The germline V and J ends were trimmed by 2 bases and 6 bases, with 22 bases remaining between them. Per the germline V gene, CDR1 is DFQATT and CDR2 is SNEGSKA (reference sequence). This CDR3 has 16 residues. CDR3 protein: CSARNRPGTAKDGYTF. CDR3 DNA: TGCAGTGCTAGAAACCGGCCGGGAACAGCTAAAGATGGCTACACCTTC.

There are a few counts of this clonotype. This chain joins TRBV20-1 and TRBJ2-7; 9 nucleotides align to TRBD2. V gave up 2 bases and J gave up 4 bases; unmatched junction bases: 6. Germline V CDR1 and CDR2: DFQATT, SNEGSKA (reference sequence). The CDR3 runs to 14 residues. DNA of the CDR3: TGCAGTGCTAGAAGCGTAGCGGGAGAATACGAGCAGTACTTC. It is translated as CSARSVAGEYEQYF.

This clonotype was picked up many times. In DNA form, the CDR3 reads TGTGCCAGCAGTTTAGTTGCCGGGGAGCTGTTTTTT. This gives the protein CASSLVAGELFF. V gene TRBV12-3 or TRBV12-4 combines with J gene TRBJ2-2; D uncertain. Trimming shortened V by 1 base and J by 6 bases, and 3 bases separated the two germline ends. The CDR3 loop spans 12 amino acids.

The chain carries TRBV15 and TRBJ2-3, with TRBD2 as a possible D gene (6 bases). The germline CDR1 and CDR2 sequences are LNHNV and YYDKDF (reference sequence). The V and J ends lost 1 base and 2 bases respectively, with 16 bases between them. The CDR3 has 17 residues. The chain's CDR3 is CATSRGLGRWDTDTQYF. In DNA form, the CDR3 reads TGTGCCACCAGCAGAGGACTAGGGAGGTGGGACACAGATACGCAGTATTTT.

The rearrangement uses TRBV10-1 and TRBJ2-5; D is perhaps TRBD1 (5 bases). There are 15 residues in the CDR3. V dropped 3 bases and J dropped 6 bases, with 17 bases sitting between them. CDR1 WNHNN and CDR2 SYGVQD come from the germline V gene (reference sequence). CDR3 residues: CASSDQGIGEKTQYF. The CDR3 coding sequence is TGCGCCAGCAGTGATCAGGGAATTGGTGAAAAGACCCAGTACTTC.

This sequence joins TRBV3-1 and TRBJ2-7; tentative D call: TRBD2 (6 bases). V lost 2 bases, J lost 7 bases, and 21 bases lay in between. CDR3 length: 16 residues. Germline-derived CDR1 and CDR2 are LGHDT and YNNKEL (reference sequence). CDR3 residues: CASSQRPTSEGREQYF. CDR3 nucleotide sequence: TGTGCCAGCAGCCAAAGGCCCACCTCTGAAGGGAGGGAGCAGTACTTC.